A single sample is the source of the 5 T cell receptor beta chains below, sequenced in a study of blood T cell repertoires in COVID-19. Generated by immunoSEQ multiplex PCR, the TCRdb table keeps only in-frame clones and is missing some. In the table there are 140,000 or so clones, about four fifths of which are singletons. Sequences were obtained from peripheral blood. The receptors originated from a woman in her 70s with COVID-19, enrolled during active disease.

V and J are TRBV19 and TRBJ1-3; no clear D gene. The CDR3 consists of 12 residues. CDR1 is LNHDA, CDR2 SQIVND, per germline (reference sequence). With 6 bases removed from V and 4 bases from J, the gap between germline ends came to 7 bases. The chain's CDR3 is CASRSEGNTIYF. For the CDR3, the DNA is TGTGCCAGTAGATCCGAGGGAAACACCATATATTTT. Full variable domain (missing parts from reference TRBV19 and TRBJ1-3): DGGITQSPKYLFRKEGQNVTLSCEQNLNHDAMYWYRQDPGQGLRLIYYSQIVNDFQKGDIAEGYSVSREKKESFPLTVTSAQKNPTAFYLCASRSEGNTIYFGEGSWLTVV.

The CDR3 bases are TGTGCCACCCCTGGGCAGGGGGTAAACACCGGGGAGCTGTTTTTT. This gives the protein CATPGQGVNTGELFF. The chain is built from TRBV19 and TRBJ2-2; 7 bases line up with TRBD1. From germline, CDR1 is LNHDA and CDR2 SQIVND (reference sequence). The junction had 10 bases not matched to a gene; V was cut back by 10 bases and J by 2 bases. The CDR3 sequence is 15 residues long.

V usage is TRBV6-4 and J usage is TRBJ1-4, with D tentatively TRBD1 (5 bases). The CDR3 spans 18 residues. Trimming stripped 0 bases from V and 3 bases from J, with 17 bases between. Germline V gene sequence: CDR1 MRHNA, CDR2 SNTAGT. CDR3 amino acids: CASSDSDGGGAPNEKLFF. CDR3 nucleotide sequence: TGTGCCAGCAGTGACTCCGACGGGGGAGGAGCCCCTAATGAAAAACTGTTTTTT.

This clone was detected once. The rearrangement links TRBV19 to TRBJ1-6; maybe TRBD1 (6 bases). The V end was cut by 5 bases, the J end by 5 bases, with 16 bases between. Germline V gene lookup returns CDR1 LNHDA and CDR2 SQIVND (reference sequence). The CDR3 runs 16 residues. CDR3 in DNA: TGTGCCAGTAGTCAAGGGGGTCGGCACAATAATTCACCCCTCCACTTT. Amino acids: CASSQGGRHNNSPLHF.

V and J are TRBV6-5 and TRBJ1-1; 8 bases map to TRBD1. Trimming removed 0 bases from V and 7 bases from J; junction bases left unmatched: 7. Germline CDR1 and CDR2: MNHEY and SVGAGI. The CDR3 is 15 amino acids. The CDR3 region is CASSYSIQGADEAFF. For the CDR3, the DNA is TGTGCCAGCAGTTACTCGATCCAGGGGGCTGATGAAGCTTTCTTT.